The T cell receptor (beta chain) described here comes from a study of cytomegalovirus exposure and HLA in healthy donors. PCR was performed using 60 Vbeta and 13 Jbeta primers. Some clones are missing from TCRdb's copy, which holds only in-frame ones; the method was immunoSEQ multiplex PCR. The data show about 120,000 clones, about 69% seen once. Unrecorded immune exposures were likely, despite nominal health at sampling. Looked up from germline, CDR1 is SEHNR and CDR2 is FQNEAQ (reference sequence). CDR3 length: 15 residues. Trimming left V 1 base short and J 2 bases short, with 9 bases between. Notes on the study in general: There was a cluster of highly shared sequence variants that was likely a sequencing artifact. Reportedly, fewer N-insertions than the roughly 700-donor mean appeared in an Asian-associated ancestry cluster in a later analysis.

As concerns this clone: The antigen is unknown.

This sequence joins TRBV7-9 and TRBJ1-3; a possible D gene is TRBD1 (5 bases). The sample consisted of PBMCs. This clonotype originated in a woman aged 18-30 years in good health and CMV-seronegative. The CDR3 loop reads CASSLGGATGNTIYF. CDR3 nucleotide sequence: TGTGCCAGCAGCTTAGGTGGGGCGACTGGAAACACCATATATTTT.